This T cell receptor (beta chain) was recorded in a study of T cell responses to AZD1222 COVID-19 vaccine (dated by TCRdb to about 2021). About the investigation overall: AZD1222 recipients with second doses at about 4 weeks or about 12 weeks were pooled, because spike-specific TCR depth and breadth did not differ between schedules. A total of 233 trial participants underwent TCR sequencing, of whom 200 to 220 received two doses of AZD1222 and roughly 25 received two doses of the MenACWY control vaccine. Trial participants were enrolled into age subgroups of 18-55, 56-69 and 70-plus years, which contained about 150, 28 and 57 TCR-sequenced participants, respectively.

The time point tag for this specimen amounts to: baseline before first vaccination. Samples from vaccinated people were obtained from the UK trials COV001 and COV002, which included a single-blind randomized controlled phase 2/3 trial of AZD1222 (ChAdOx1 nCoV-19) in healthy adults. For TCRbeta chain sequencing, PBMC samples from trial participants were taken at day 0 and at day 28 after the second dose. What the work shows at the level of the full study, not this receptor alone: Only five to seven AZD1222 recipients were SARS-CoV-2 seropositive at baseline, limiting conclusions about previously exposed vaccinees. Participants were mostly white British, with more females than males. The authors suggested clonal diversity may have been underestimated. A significant rise in spike-specific TCR breadth and depth was observed after two AZD1222 doses relative to day 0 and relative to MenACWY recipients. CD4 TCRs associated with the vaccine covered the entire spike protein, and the dominant responses were in regions 160-218 and 743-854. Because no samples from the day 14 peak response were available, repertoires could be characterized only after the peak T cell response. Nearly half of unique spike-specific TCRs reportedly recognized epitopes outside regions mutated in the B.1.351 and B.1.1.7 variants. The 56-69-year group was small, and its depth increase did not reach significance, likely because of low power.

The CDR3 regions of human TCRbeta chains were analyzed by immunosequencing. From the authors' description of their analysis: Repertoire TCRs were checked for matches against a reference library of SARS-CoV-2-specific TCRs that had been generated using the MIRA antigen-specificity platform. Breadth was defined as the fraction of unique TCRs that were SARS-CoV-2-associated. Depth was defined as the fraction of total T cells that were SARS-CoV-2-associated. Each spike-specific TCR was assigned to its reactive spike region and to a CD4 or CD8 class using the MIRA data. Log10-transformed breadth and depth values were compared by one-way ANOVA with Sidak's multiple comparisons tests. Here the immuneACCESS table is served through TCRdb, limited to in-frame sequences with V and J called. Missing clones are a known gap in these copies; in checked studies unresolved V genes cover under half, and the rest lacks a known reason. D and trimming come from the DNA, and the V and J calls and clone size come from that table. Present in this sample are 100,000 to 150,000 clones, more than 90% of which were seen just once. The top ten clonotypes cover 1.5% to 2% of the sample.

The CDR3 covers 13 residues, taking in both the cysteine and the phenylalanine. The kept DNA is CDR3 alone, 39 bases in frame from the first base. From the germline V gene (reference sequence), CDR1 is LNHDA and CDR2 is SQIVND. The germline ends are 13 bases apart after V is trimmed by 4 bases and J by 7 bases. This clone was observed a few times. Its binding antigen is unknown. It has no much larger one-base neighbor in the sample; base qualities were not kept. The clonotype was recovered from an adult in good health. The rearranged segments are TRBV19 and TRBJ1-1, and the D gene may be TRBD1, 5 bases matching. The specimen comprised peripheral blood, sampled on day 0 of AZD1222 vaccination. The DNA is TGTGCCAGTAGTACGAATGGGGGTGATGAAGCTTTCTTT. This translates into CASSTNGGDEAFF.